This is a list of T cell receptor beta chains from one sample in a study of cytotoxic CD8 clonotypes in ibrutinib-treated CLL. Sequenced by immunoSEQ multiplex PCR; TCRdb stores in-frame clones only, minus some. The repertoire holds over 120,000 clones, with about 75% as singletons. Sequencing was performed on PBMCs, taken after 24 months of ibrutinib treatment. The origin of the receptors is a human donor with chronic lymphocytic leukemia. Each CDR3 is given with its conserved first and last residue. A D gene is named only where the DNA matches it firmly. Clone size is given for some rows only: seen once, a few or many times, or a class if the clone is expanded.

d_gene: .; j_gene: TRBJ2-7; abundance: .; v_gene: TRBV19; CDR3aa: CASSIRENEQYF; CDR3nt: TGTGCCAGTAGTATCCGTGAGAACGAGCAGTACTTC
d_gene: TRBD1; j_gene: TRBJ2-2; abundance: many; v_gene: TRBV4-2; CDR3aa: CASSKGLGQGVYTGELFF; CDR3nt: TGTGCCAGCAGCAAAGGGCTAGGACAGGGGGTGTACACCGGGGAGCTGTTTTTT
d_gene: TRBD1; j_gene: TRBJ2-3; abundance: .; v_gene: TRBV7-2; CDR3aa: CASSRTGSDTQYF; CDR3nt: TGTGCCAGCAGCCGGACAGGGTCAGATACGCAGTATTTT
d_gene: .; j_gene: TRBJ2-3; abundance: few; v_gene: TRBV11-3; CDR3aa: CASSAWLADTQYF; CDR3nt: TGTGCCAGCAGCGCGTGGTTGGCAGATACGCAGTATTTT
d_gene: .; j_gene: TRBJ2-6; abundance: .; v_gene: TRBV5-8; CDR3aa: CASSPGTFISGANVLTF; CDR3nt: TGTGCCAGCAGCCCCGGGACATTTATCTCTGGGGCCAACGTCCTGACTTTC
d_gene: .; j_gene: TRBJ2-7; abundance: .; v_gene: TRBV19; CDR3aa: CASRARGAYEQYF; CDR3nt: TGTGCCAGTAGGGCAAGGGGGGCCTACGAGCAGTACTTC
d_gene: TRBD1; j_gene: TRBJ1-2; abundance: .; v_gene: TRBV30; CDR3aa: CALLGTVARAYGYTF; CDR3nt: TGTGCCTTACTTGGGACAGTGGCCAGAGCCTATGGCTACACCTTC
d_gene: .; j_gene: TRBJ1-4; abundance: few; v_gene: TRBV5-1; CDR3aa: CASSFGQTDEKLFF; CDR3nt: TGCGCCAGCAGCTTCGGACAGACTGATGAAAAACTGTTTTTT
d_gene: .; j_gene: TRBJ1-2; abundance: .; v_gene: TRBV6-5; CDR3aa: CASSSVSGYTF; CDR3nt: TGTGCCAGCAGTTCCGTCTCCGGCTACACCTTC
d_gene: .; j_gene: TRBJ1-5; abundance: .; v_gene: TRBV10-3; CDR3aa: CAIRENANQPQHF; CDR3nt: TGTGCCATCAGGGAAAACGCCAATCAGCCCCAGCATTTT
d_gene: .; j_gene: TRBJ2-7; abundance: .; v_gene: TRBV7-9; CDR3aa: CASSLGGWAGEQYF; CDR3nt: TGTGCCAGCAGCTTAGGCGGCTGGGCGGGGGAGCAGTACTTC
d_gene: TRBD1; j_gene: TRBJ2-5; abundance: .; v_gene: TRBV28; CDR3aa: CASSLVLWDRRNF; CDR3nt: TGTGCCAGCAGTTTGGTTTTGTGGGACAGAAGGAACTTC
d_gene: .; j_gene: TRBJ2-7; abundance: .; v_gene: TRBV5-1; CDR3aa: CASSPGHYEQYF; CDR3nt: TGCGCCAGCAGCCCGGGACACTACGAGCAGTACTTC
d_gene: TRBD2; j_gene: TRBJ2-1; abundance: .; v_gene: TRBV19; CDR3aa: CASGQRERYEQFF; CDR3nt: TGTGCCAGTGGCCAGCGGGAGCGCTATGAGCAGTTCTTC
d_gene: TRBD1; j_gene: TRBJ2-5; abundance: few; v_gene: TRBV14; CDR3aa: CASSQDPGQVQETQYF; CDR3nt: TGTGCCAGCAGCCAAGACCCGGGACAGGTCCAAGAGACCCAGTACTTC
d_gene: TRBD2; j_gene: TRBJ2-7; abundance: .; v_gene: TRBV11-2; CDR3aa: CASSPGRGGSYEQYF; CDR3nt: TGTGCCAGCAGCCCGGGGCGCGGGGGGTCGTACGAGCAGTACTTC
d_gene: .; j_gene: TRBJ1-2; abundance: .; v_gene: TRBV4-3; CDR3aa: CASSQVGRAYYGYTF; CDR3nt: TGCGCCAGCAGCCAAGTAGGCAGGGCCTACTATGGCTACACCTTC
d_gene: .; j_gene: TRBJ2-7; abundance: .; v_gene: TRBV7-9; CDR3aa: CASAGYEQYF; CDR3nt: TGTGCCAGCGCGGGGTACGAGCAGTACTTC
d_gene: TRBD1; j_gene: TRBJ2-1; abundance: few; v_gene: TRBV2; CDR3aa: CATATGVYNEQFF; CDR3nt: TGTGCCACCGCGACAGGGGTATACAATGAGCAGTTCTTC
d_gene: .; j_gene: TRBJ1-1; abundance: .; v_gene: TRBV5-1; CDR3aa: CASSARPLGDTEAFF; CDR3nt: TGCGCCAGCAGCGCTAGACCTTTGGGGGACACTGAAGCTTTCTTT
d_gene: TRBD1; j_gene: TRBJ1-5; abundance: few; v_gene: TRBV7-6; CDR3aa: CASSLAGQGEPQHF; CDR3nt: TGTGCCAGCAGCTTAGCCGGACAGGGGGAGCCCCAGCATTTT
d_gene: TRBD1; j_gene: TRBJ2-7; abundance: .; v_gene: TRBV19; CDR3aa: CASSTTGAVYEQYF; CDR3nt: TGTGCCAGTAGTACCACAGGGGCGGTATACGAGCAGTACTTC
d_gene: TRBD1; j_gene: TRBJ1-1; abundance: .; v_gene: TRBV18; CDR3aa: CASSPRRQGALNTEAFF; CDR3nt: TGTGCCAGCTCACCACGGCGACAGGGGGCGTTGAACACTGAAGCTTTCTTT
d_gene: TRBD1; j_gene: TRBJ1-6; abundance: once; v_gene: TRBV2; CDR3aa: CASSGRSRDRHHF; CDR3nt: TGTGCCAGCAGTGGGCGGTCCAGGGACAGGCACCACTTT
d_gene: .; j_gene: TRBJ1-1; abundance: .; v_gene: TRBV2; CDR3aa: CASSPPGGAVGAFF; CDR3nt: TGTGCCAGCAGTCCTCCCGGGGGCGCGGTTGGAGCTTTCTTT
d_gene: TRBD2; j_gene: TRBJ2-3; abundance: few; v_gene: TRBV7-3; CDR3aa: CASSAGRAGGPDTQYF; CDR3nt: TGTGCCAGCAGCGCGGGTCGAGCGGGGGGGCCAGATACGCAGTATTTT
d_gene: .; j_gene: TRBJ1-4; abundance: .; v_gene: TRBV27; CDR3aa: CASSTPGATNEKLFF; CDR3nt: TGTGCCAGCAGTACCCCGGGGGCAACTAATGAAAAACTGTTTTTT
d_gene: TRBD1; j_gene: TRBJ1-4; abundance: .; v_gene: TRBV7-2; CDR3aa: CASSPGTGGHEKLFF; CDR3nt: TGTGCCAGCAGCCCGGGGACAGGGGGTCATGAAAAACTGTTTTTT
d_gene: TRBD2; j_gene: TRBJ2-1; abundance: many; v_gene: TRBV6-1; CDR3aa: CASSPLAGAYNEQFF; CDR3nt: TGTGCCAGCAGTCCCCTAGCGGGGGCCTACAATGAGCAGTTCTTC
d_gene: .; j_gene: TRBJ2-1; abundance: .; v_gene: TRBV11-2; CDR3aa: CASSPGWESWNEQFF; CDR3nt: TGTGCCAGCAGCCCAGGTTGGGAGTCGTGGAATGAGCAGTTCTTC
d_gene: .; j_gene: TRBJ2-1; abundance: .; v_gene: TRBV4-1; CDR3aa: CASSQDFGYPKSYNEQFF; CDR3nt: TGCGCCAGCAGCCAAGATTTTGGCTACCCCAAGTCCTACAATGAGCAGTTCTTC
d_gene: .; j_gene: TRBJ1-2; abundance: .; v_gene: TRBV5-5; CDR3aa: CASTHGRGSSYGYTF; CDR3nt: TGTGCCAGCACCCACGGGAGGGGCAGCTCCTATGGCTACACCTTC
d_gene: TRBD2; j_gene: TRBJ2-1; abundance: .; v_gene: TRBV7-6; CDR3aa: CASSLTATSGRRNEQFF; CDR3nt: TGTGCCAGCAGCTTAACCGCGACTAGCGGGAGGCGCAATGAGCAGTTCTTC
d_gene: .; j_gene: TRBJ2-7; abundance: .; v_gene: TRBV6-5; CDR3aa: CASRQVSYEQYF; CDR3nt: TGTGCCAGCAGGCAAGTTTCCTACGAGCAGTACTTC
d_gene: .; j_gene: TRBJ2-3; abundance: .; v_gene: TRBV5-4; CDR3aa: CASSFGIQTSGPDTQYF; CDR3nt: TGTGCCAGCAGCTTCGGAATCCAGACTTCGGGCCCAGATACGCAGTATTTT
d_gene: TRBD2; j_gene: TRBJ2-1; abundance: .; v_gene: TRBV28; CDR3aa: CASSPPGLAGGNEQFF; CDR3nt: TGTGCCAGCAGCCCCCCGGGACTAGCGGGAGGTAATGAGCAGTTCTTC
d_gene: .; j_gene: TRBJ1-2; abundance: .; v_gene: TRBV5-6; CDR3aa: CASSFAQGRYGYTF; CDR3nt: TGTGCCAGCAGCTTCGCCCAGGGCAGGTATGGCTACACCTTC
d_gene: .; j_gene: TRBJ1-2; abundance: once; v_gene: TRBV28; CDR3aa: CASTAAAPYGYTF; CDR3nt: TGTGCCAGCACCGCGGCAGCGCCCTATGGCTACACCTTC
d_gene: TRBD2; j_gene: TRBJ2-2; abundance: .; v_gene: TRBV7-3; CDR3aa: CASSPTSGGITGELFF; CDR3nt: TGTGCCAGCAGCCCGACTAGCGGGGGGATTACCGGGGAGCTGTTTTTT
d_gene: TRBD2; j_gene: TRBJ2-3; abundance: .; v_gene: TRBV15; CDR3aa: CATSGGLSTDTQYF; CDR3nt: TGTGCCACTAGCGGGGGCCTTAGCACAGATACGCAGTATTTT
d_gene: .; j_gene: TRBJ2-1; abundance: .; v_gene: TRBV27; CDR3aa: CASSLPRQDLRGYNEQFF; CDR3nt: TGTGCCAGCAGTTTACCCCGACAGGACCTGAGGGGCTACAATGAGCAGTTCTTC
d_gene: TRBD2; j_gene: TRBJ2-5; abundance: .; v_gene: TRBV28; CDR3aa: CASSSQDGGETQYF; CDR3nt: TGTGCCAGCAGTTCACAGGACGGGGGGGAGACCCAGTACTTC
d_gene: .; j_gene: TRBJ1-4; abundance: .; v_gene: TRBV7-9; CDR3aa: CASSLLGAGEEKLFF; CDR3nt: TGTGCCAGCAGCTTATTGGGGGCTGGGGAGGAAAAACTGTTTTTT
d_gene: .; j_gene: TRBJ1-1; abundance: few; v_gene: TRBV19; CDR3aa: CASSSGLNTEAFF; CDR3nt: TGTGCCAGTAGTTCAGGGTTGAACACTGAAGCTTTCTTT